This is a list of T cell receptor beta chains from one sample in a study of cytomegalovirus exposure and HLA in healthy donors. Some clones are missing from TCRdb's copy, which holds only in-frame ones; the method was immunoSEQ multiplex PCR. The specimen's table records 55,000 or so clones. The sequenced material came from PBMCs. Receptor source: a woman in her forties or fifties in good health and CMV-seropositive. CDR3s include the opening cysteine and the closing phenylalanine or tryptophan. The order of the fields is V gene, D gene, CDR3 length, J gene, CDR3 DNA, CDR3 protein. D genes are given only for firm matches.

TRBV7-9	NA	13	TRBJ2-5	TGTGCCAGCAGGGACTGGTATCCGGAGACCCAGTACTTC	CASRDWYPETQYF
TRBV2	NA	14	TRBJ1-3	TGTGCCAGCAGTGAAGGAGGTGCTGGAAACACCATATATTTT	CASSEGGAGNTIYF
TRBV29-1	NA	14	TRBJ2-3	TGCAGCGTTGAAGGATTGGCGGGGCTAGATACGCAGTATTTT	CSVEGLAGLDTQYF
TRBV5-6	NA	12	TRBJ2-7	TGTGCCAGCAGCCTGACAGGCGACGAGCAGTACTTC	CASSLTGDEQYF
TRBV19	TRBD1	15	TRBJ2-3	TGTGCCAGTAGTATGACCCCCGGGACAGCAGATACGCAGTATTTT	CASSMTPGTADTQYF
TRBV30	NA	12	TRBJ2-7	TGTGCCTGGAGTGTAAACAGCCCCGAGCAGTACTTC	CAWSVNSPEQYF
TRBV7-8	TRBD2	14	TRBJ2-7	TGTGCCAGCAGCTTAGCGGGAGGGTTCAACGAGCAGTACTTC	CASSLAGGFNEQYF
TRBV5-6	TRBD1	14	TRBJ1-2	TGTGCCAGCAGCTTAACCGGGACAGGGGAAGGCTACACCTTC	CASSLTGTGEGYTF
TRBV5-6	NA	15	TRBJ2-2	TGTGCCAGCAGCTTGAGCCCCCGGGTAACCGGGGAGCTGTTTTTT	CASSLSPRVTGELFF
TRBV27	TRBD2	16	TRBJ2-1	TGTGCCAGCAGAAAGGGCGGGACTAGCGGAAACAATGAGCAGTTCTTC	CASRKGGTSGNNEQFF
TRBV6-5	TRBD2	16	TRBJ2-1	TGTGCCAGCAGTTACTCCCTAGCGGGGGGTCGGAATGAGCAGTTCTTC	CASSYSLAGGRNEQFF
TRBV7-2	NA	15	TRBJ2-7	TGTGCCAGCAGCTTAGGGGGGGTTAGATCCTACGAGCAGTACTTC	CASSLGGVRSYEQYF
TRBV6-5	NA	14	TRBJ1-1	TGTGCCAGCAGTTACGGGGAGGGCGTATCTGAAGCTTTCTTT	CASSYGEGVSEAFF
TRBV19	TRBD1	17	TRBJ1-5	TGTGCCAGCCATGGTGGACAGGGGGCTTATAGCAATCAGCCCCAGCATTTT	CASHGGQGAYSNQPQHF
TRBV28	NA	14	TRBJ2-1	TGTGCCAGCAGTTTAGCCAGGGTAGGCGATGAGCAGTTCTTC	CASSLARVGDEQFF
TRBV4-2	TRBD1	15	TRBJ1-2	TGTGCCAGCAGCCCGGGGACAGCGGTCAACTATGGCTACACCTTC	CASSPGTAVNYGYTF
TRBV5-1	NA	15	TRBJ2-5	TGCGCCAGCAGCTTGGGCACGCAGGGGACAGAGACCCAGTACTTC	CASSLGTQGTETQYF
TRBV15	NA	14	TRBJ1-1	TGTGCCACCAGCAGGACAGTCAGGAACACTGAAGCTTTCTTT	CATSRTVRNTEAFF
TRBV19	TRBD1	15	TRBJ2-7	TGTGCCAGTAGTATGTTCGGGACAGGGGGATACGAGCAGTACTTC	CASSMFGTGGYEQYF
TRBV6-5	NA	13	TRBJ1-2	TGTGCCAGCAGTGAAGGGCAGGGGAATGGCTACACCTTC	CASSEGQGNGYTF
TRBV4-1	NA	14	TRBJ2-5	TGCGCCAGCAGCCAAGGATCTAGAAAGGAGACCCAGTACTTC	CASSQGSRKETQYF
TRBV28	TRBD1	15	TRBJ1-1	TGTGCCAGCAGTTACACGGGACAGGGGAACACTGAAGCTTTCTTT	CASSYTGQGNTEAFF
TRBV4-2	TRBD2	15	TRBJ2-7	TGTGCCAGCAGCCAGTCTAGCGGGAGCTCCTACGAGCAGTACTTC	CASSQSSGSSYEQYF
TRBV18	NA	16	TRBJ1-1	TGTGCCAGCTCCCGACAGAGAGAACAAAAAGGCACTGAAGCTTTCTTT	CASSRQREQKGTEAFF
TRBV7-9	TRBD1	15	TRBJ2-7	TGTGCCAGCAGCCCTAGGGGACAGGGGAATAGTGAGCAGTACTTC	CASSPRGQGNSEQYF
TRBV28	TRBD1	21	TRBJ2-1	TGTGCCAGCAGTTTGTCTTACTGGACAGGGGCCCCACCCCGCTCCGACAATGAGCAGTTCTTC	CASSLSYWTGAPPRSDNEQFF
TRBV27	TRBD2	14	TRBJ2-1	TGTGCCAGCAGAGGACTAGCGGGGGGGCATGAGCAGTTCTTC	CASRGLAGGHEQFF